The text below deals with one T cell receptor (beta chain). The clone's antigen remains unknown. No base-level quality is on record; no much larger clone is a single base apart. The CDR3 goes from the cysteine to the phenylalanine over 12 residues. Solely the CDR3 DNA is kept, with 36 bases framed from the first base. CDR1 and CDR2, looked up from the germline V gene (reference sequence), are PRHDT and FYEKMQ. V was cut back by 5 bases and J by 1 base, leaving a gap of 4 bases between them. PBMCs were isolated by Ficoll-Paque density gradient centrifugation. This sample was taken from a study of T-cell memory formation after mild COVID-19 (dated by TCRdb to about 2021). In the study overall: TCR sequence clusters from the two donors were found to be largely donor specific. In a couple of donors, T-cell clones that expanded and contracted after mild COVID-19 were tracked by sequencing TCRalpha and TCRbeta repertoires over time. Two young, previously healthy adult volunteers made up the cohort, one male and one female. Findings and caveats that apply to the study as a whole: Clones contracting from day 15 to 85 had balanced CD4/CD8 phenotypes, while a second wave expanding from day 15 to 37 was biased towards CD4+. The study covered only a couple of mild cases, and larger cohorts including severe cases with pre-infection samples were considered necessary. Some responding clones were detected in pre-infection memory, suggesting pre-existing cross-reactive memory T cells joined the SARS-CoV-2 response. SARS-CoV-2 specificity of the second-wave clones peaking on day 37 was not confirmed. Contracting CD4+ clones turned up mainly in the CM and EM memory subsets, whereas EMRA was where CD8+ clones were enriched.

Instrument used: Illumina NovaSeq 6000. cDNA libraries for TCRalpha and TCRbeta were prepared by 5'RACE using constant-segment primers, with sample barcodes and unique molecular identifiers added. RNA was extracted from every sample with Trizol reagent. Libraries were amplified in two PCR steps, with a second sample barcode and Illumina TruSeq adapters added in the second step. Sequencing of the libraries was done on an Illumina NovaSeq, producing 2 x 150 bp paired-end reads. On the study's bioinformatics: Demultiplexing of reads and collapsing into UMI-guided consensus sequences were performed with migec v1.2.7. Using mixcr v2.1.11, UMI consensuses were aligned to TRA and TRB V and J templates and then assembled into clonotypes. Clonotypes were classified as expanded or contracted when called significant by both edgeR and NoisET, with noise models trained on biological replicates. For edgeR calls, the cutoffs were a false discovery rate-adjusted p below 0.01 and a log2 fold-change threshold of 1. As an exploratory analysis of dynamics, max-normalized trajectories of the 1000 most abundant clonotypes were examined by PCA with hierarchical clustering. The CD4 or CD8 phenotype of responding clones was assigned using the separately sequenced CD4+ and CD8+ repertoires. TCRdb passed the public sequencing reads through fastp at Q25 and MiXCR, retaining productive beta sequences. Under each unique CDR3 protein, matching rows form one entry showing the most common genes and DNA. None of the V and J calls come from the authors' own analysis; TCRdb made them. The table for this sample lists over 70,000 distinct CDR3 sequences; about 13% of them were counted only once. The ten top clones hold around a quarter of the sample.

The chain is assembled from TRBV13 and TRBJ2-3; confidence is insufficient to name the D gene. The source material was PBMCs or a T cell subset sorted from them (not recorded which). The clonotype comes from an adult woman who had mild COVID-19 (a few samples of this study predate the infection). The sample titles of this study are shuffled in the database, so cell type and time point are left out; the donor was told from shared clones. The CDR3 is CASSTRTDTQYF. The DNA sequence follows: TGTGCCAGCAGCACTCGCACAGATACGCAGTATTTT. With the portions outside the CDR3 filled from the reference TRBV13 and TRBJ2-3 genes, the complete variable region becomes AAGVIQSPRHLIKEKRETATLKCYPIPRHDTVYWYQQGPGQDPQFLISFYEKMQSDKGSIPDRFSAQQFSDYHSELNMSSLELGDSALYFCASSTRTDTQYFGPGTRLTVL.